This is a list of T cell receptor beta chains from one sample in a study of CD8 T cells in ankylosing spondylitis. TCRdb re-derived calls from the 5' RACE reads in MiXCR, one entry per CDR3 protein. The repertoire holds approximately 25,000 distinct CDR3 sequences, approximately 7.9% seen once, with approximately 29% in the top ten. Sequencing input: blood. These receptor sequences come from a male donor with ankylosing spondylitis or in good health (not recorded which). CDR3s include the opening cysteine and the closing phenylalanine or tryptophan. The order of the fields is J gene, V gene, CDR3 protein.

TRBJ2-3 TRBV28 CASSSPDGITDTQYF
TRBJ2-3 TRBV12-3/TRBV12-4 CASSSRDRGRGAQYF
TRBJ2-5 TRBV20-1 CSARDLQDSQETQYF
TRBJ2-7 TRBV11-2 CASSFGQVTYEQYF
TRBJ2-2 TRBV29-1 CSGTGTGGNTGELFF
TRBJ2-5 TRBV28 CASSQTRTAKETQYF
TRBJ2-7 TRBV19 CASSISGLQYEQYF
TRBJ1-4 TRBV12-3/TRBV12-4 CASSFSRLIGEKLFF
TRBJ2-5 TRBV7-6 CASSRKISSPQETQYF
TRBJ2-6 TRBV10-3 CAIGQGDSGANVLTF
TRBJ2-1 TRBV6-2/TRBV6-3 CASSYDPNEQFF
TRBJ1-1 TRBV10-3 CAISDPGGDTEAFF
TRBJ2-3 TRBV28 CASSLRGGVADTQYF
TRBJ1-1 TRBV9 CATGREPTGEAFF
TRBJ2-7 TRBV29-1 CSVGSGRAYEQYF
TRBJ2-2 TRBV12-3/TRBV12-4 CASSPSAAGELFF
TRBJ2-3 TRBV9 CASSVGGTSGSTDTQYF
TRBJ2-3 TRBV7-2 CASSLGGADTQYF
TRBJ2-2 TRBV30 CAWSRRHTGELFF
TRBJ2-5 TRBV20-1 CSARTRGLEETQYF
TRBJ2-1 TRBV11-2 CASRKALAGGLEQFF
TRBJ2-3 TRBV29-1 CSVEGVQGGPDTQYF